Listed here is a single T cell receptor beta chain. Profiling relied on immunoSEQ multiplex PCR, and the TCRdb table lists in-frame clones only, not all of them. The table has a few hundred thousand clones, around 84% seen once; the top ten hold approximately 5%. Which cohort a participant joined came from the clinical history participants gave. Within 2 weeks before study entry, exposed participants met a COVID-19 case. This entry is derived from a study of blood T cell repertoires in COVID-19. On the study more broadly: The United States, Italy and Spain supplied acute and convalescent COVID-19 samples.

The CDR3 sequence is 15 residues long. Trimming shortened V by 1 base and J by 5 bases, and 15 bases separated the two germline ends. CDR1 and CDR2 from the germline V gene are SGHRS and YFSETQ. The receptor's source is a man aged 35 to 55 who had been exposed to COVID-19. The chain has TRBV5-1 and TRBJ2-5; a possible D gene is TRBD2 (5 bases). What was sequenced was PBMCs or T cells enriched from blood (not recorded which). The chain's CDR3 is CASSLTGFGRETQYF. The CDR3 nucleotides read TGCGCCAGCAGCTTGACGGGGTTTGGTAGGGAGACCCAGTACTTC.